Listed below are T cell receptor beta chains from one sample, sequenced in a study of early T cells in non-severe SARS-CoV-2 infection. TCRdb reanalysed the 5' RACE reads using MiXCR and keeps one entry per CDR3 protein. The repertoire holds 50,000 to 75,000 distinct CDR3 sequences, with around 12% as singletons. Sequenced material: whole blood, taken at baseline. The receptors originated from an adult who was a healthcare worker with PCR-confirmed SARS-CoV-2 infection or an uninfected control (not recorded which). The donor label of this sample is uncertain. CDR3s include the opening cysteine and the closing phenylalanine or tryptophan. The D gene is left open where the match is weak. Clone sizes are given selectively: once, few, many, or a class where the clone is expanded.

j_call clone_size cdr3_length d_call v_call cdr3_nt cdr3_aa
TRBJ1-2 NA 17 TRBD1 TRBV19 TGTGCCAGTAGTCTGCGGACAGGGGGCTCTCTCAACTATGGCTACACCTTC CASSLRTGGSLNYGYTF
TRBJ1-1 few 15 NA TRBV6-2/TRBV6-3 TGTGCCAGCAGTTCTAATGGGGTTCTGAACACTGAAGCTTTCTTT CASSSNGVLNTEAFF
TRBJ1-2 many 13 NA TRBV25-1 TGTGCCAGCAGGCCCTTGGGCGCTCTTGGCTACACCTTC CASRPLGALGYTF
TRBJ2-5 NA 17 TRBD2 TRBV7-7 TGTGCCAGCAGCCCGGGGACTAGCGGGGGGCCGGGAGAGACCCAGTACTTC CASSPGTSGGPGETQYF
TRBJ1-1 few 11 NA TRBV5-1 TGCGCCAGCAGCTTAGACACTGAAGCTTTCTTT CASSLDTEAFF
TRBJ1-1 NA 13 NA TRBV10-3 TGTGCCATCAGTGAGGTCCCCAACACTGAAGCTTTCTTT CAISEVPNTEAFF
TRBJ1-1 NA 14 NA TRBV5-1 TGCGCCAGCAGCTTGGGACACCGGAACACTGAAGCTTTCTTT CASSLGHRNTEAFF
TRBJ1-6 many 13 TRBD1 TRBV6-4 TGTGCCAGCAGAGGACAGGCTAATTCACCCCTCCACTTT CASRGQANSPLHF
TRBJ1-5 many 14 NA TRBV6-1 TGTGCCAGCAGACTCAGGGGAATGGATCAGCCCCAGCATTTT CASRLRGMDQPQHF
TRBJ1-2 few 13 TRBD1 TRBV20-1 TGCAGTGCTATCGGACAGGACCGCTATGGCTACACCTTC CSAIGQDRYGYTF
TRBJ2-1 few 13 NA TRBV11-1 TGTGCCAGCAGGTACAGCGAACGTAATGAGCAGTTCTTC CASRYSERNEQFF
TRBJ1-6 many 16 NA TRBV3-1 TGTGCCAGCAGCCAAAATGCGAGGGTGGGCGATTCACCCCTCCACTTT CASSQNARVGDSPLHF
TRBJ2-1 NA 16 TRBD1 TRBV5-1 TGCGCCAGCAGCTATTTAACCGGGACAGGTAACAATGAGCAGTTCTTC CASSYLTGTGNNEQFF
TRBJ2-5 few 15 TRBD1 TRBV4-1 TGCGCCAGCAGCCCTAAGGGACAGAGAGAAGAGACCCAGTACTTC CASSPKGQREETQYF
TRBJ2-5 few 15 TRBD2 TRBV13 TGTGCCAGCAGCTTAGAAGCGGGGGGGCTTGGGACCCAGTACTTC CASSLEAGGLGTQYF
TRBJ2-3 NA 15 NA TRBV5-8 TGTGCCAGCAGCTCAAGGGGCGGGGTGGCAGATACGCAGTATTTT CASSSRGGVADTQYF
TRBJ2-5 NA 15 NA TRBV5-1 TGCGCCAGCAGCCAAAATACAGGTTACCAAGAGACCCAGTACTTC CASSQNTGYQETQYF
TRBJ2-3 few 14 TRBD1 TRBV19 TGTGCCACCACCCAGGGGGCGGGCACAGATACGCAGTATTTT CATTQGAGTDTQYF
TRBJ1-1 NA 14 TRBD1 TRBV6-1 TGTGCCAGCAGTAAGACAGGGGAGAACACTGAAGCTTTCTTT CASSKTGENTEAFF
TRBJ2-5 NA 15 NA TRBV18 TGTGCCAGCTCACCGAGGTCGGGGTATCCAGAGACCCAGTACTTC CASSPRSGYPETQYF
TRBJ1-5 many 16 NA TRBV4-2 TGTGCCAGCAGCCAAGAAAGTTGGTGGGAAAATCAGCCCCAGCATTTT CASSQESWWENQPQHF
TRBJ1-5 few 18 TRBD1 TRBV24-1 TGTGCCACCAGTGGGCCGGGACAGATAATCTATAGCAATCAGCCCCAGCATTTT CATSGPGQIIYSNQPQHF